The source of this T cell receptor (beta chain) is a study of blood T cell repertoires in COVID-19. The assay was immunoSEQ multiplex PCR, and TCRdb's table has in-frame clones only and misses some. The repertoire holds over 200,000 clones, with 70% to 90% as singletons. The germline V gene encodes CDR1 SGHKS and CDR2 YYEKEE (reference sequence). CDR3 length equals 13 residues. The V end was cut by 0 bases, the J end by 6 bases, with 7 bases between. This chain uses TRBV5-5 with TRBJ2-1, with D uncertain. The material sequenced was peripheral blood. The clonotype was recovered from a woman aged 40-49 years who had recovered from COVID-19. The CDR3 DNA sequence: TGTGCCAGCAGCTTGGCTGTTTTCAATGAGCAGTTCTTC. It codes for CASSLAVFNEQFF.